This record looks at one T cell receptor beta chain sequence and its context. Its cognate antigen is unknown. One end of the junction varies from germline; a read error may be responsible. The entry originates in a study of blood T cells in healthy people across ages. Study-level findings and limits: PBMCs went unsorted, and a conclusive naive versus antigen-experienced comparison was therefore prevented.

Germline CDR1 MGHRA, CDR2 YSYEKL. This CDR3 contains 15 residues. Alongside a J-beta primer mix, a sample-barcoded 5' primer served in a second PCR lasting roughly 6 to 11 cycles. A single record per CDR3 protein comes from TCRdb applying MiXCR to the 5' RACE reads. The sample lists 600,000 to 850,000 distinct CDR3 sequences, roughly 25% seen once, with 9% to 9.5% in the top ten. Each sample yielded at least 6 micrograms of PBMC total RNA. In addition, the sample was reused for a study of T cells of mothers and their children. That study adds: Donation came from a few healthy Caucasian mothers together with their six children. Sample barcodes and 2-4 random nucleotides were added by the M1S primer of the second PCR.

Sequenced: blood. The source is a boy aged 5-17 years in good health. The rearrangement links TRBV4-1 to TRBJ2-7; TRBD2 matches 9 bases. CDR3 nucleotide sequence: TGTGCCAGCAGCCAAGAGACTAGCGGACCATACGAGCAGTACTTC. Its translation is CASSQETSGPYEQYF.